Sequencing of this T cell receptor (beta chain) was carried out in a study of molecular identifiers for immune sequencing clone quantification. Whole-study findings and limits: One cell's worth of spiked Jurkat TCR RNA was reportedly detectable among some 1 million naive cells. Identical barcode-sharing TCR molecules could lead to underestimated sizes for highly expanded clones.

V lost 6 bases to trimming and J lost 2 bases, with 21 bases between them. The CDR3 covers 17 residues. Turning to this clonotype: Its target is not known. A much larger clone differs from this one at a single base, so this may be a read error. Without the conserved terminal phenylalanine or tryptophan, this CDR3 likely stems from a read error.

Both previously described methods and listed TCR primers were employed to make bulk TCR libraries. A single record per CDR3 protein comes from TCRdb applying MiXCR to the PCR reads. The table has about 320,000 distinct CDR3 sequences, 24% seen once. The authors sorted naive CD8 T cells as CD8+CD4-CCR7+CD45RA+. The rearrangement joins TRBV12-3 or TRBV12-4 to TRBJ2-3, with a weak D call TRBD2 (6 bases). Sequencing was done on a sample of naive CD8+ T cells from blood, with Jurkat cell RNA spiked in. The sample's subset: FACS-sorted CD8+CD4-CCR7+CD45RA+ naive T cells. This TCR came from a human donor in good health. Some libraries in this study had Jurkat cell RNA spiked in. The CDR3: CASSPHPLTGVTDTQYS. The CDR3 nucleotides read TGTGCCAGCAGCCCCCATCCTTTGACGGGGGTCACAGATACGCAGTATTCT.